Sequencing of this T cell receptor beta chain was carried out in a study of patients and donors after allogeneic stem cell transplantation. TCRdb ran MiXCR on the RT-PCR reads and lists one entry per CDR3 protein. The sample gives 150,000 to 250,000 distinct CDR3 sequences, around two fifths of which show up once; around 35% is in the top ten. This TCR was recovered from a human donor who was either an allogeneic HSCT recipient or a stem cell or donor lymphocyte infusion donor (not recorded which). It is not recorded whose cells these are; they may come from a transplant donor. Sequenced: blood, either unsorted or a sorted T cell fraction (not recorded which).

The CDR3 region is CASSQDVTGAYEQYF. CDR3 DNA sequence: TGTGCCAGCAGCCAAGATGTGACAGGGGCCTACGAGCAGTACTTC. The V and J genes are TRBV4-2 and TRBJ2-7, with 8 nucleotides matching TRBD1. This CDR3 has 15 amino acids. CDR1 and CDR2 from the germline V gene are LGHNA and YNFKEQ. Unmatched junction bases numbered 3, after V lost 0 bases and J lost 2 bases.